Included here is one T cell receptor (beta chain) sequence, with context. This record comes from a study of neoadjuvant anti-PD-1 for oral cavity cancer. TCRdb's table, derived via immunoSEQ multiplex PCR, lists solely in-frame clones and lacks some. The sample shows around 6,000 clones, roughly 61% of them seen only once. The germline gives CDR1 SNHLY, CDR2 FYNNEI. J was trimmed by 10 bases and V by 10 bases; bases with no gene match: 16. The length of the CDR3 is 14 residues. Time point noted: after neoadjuvant nivolumab, at surgical resection. Patients were newly diagnosed with stage II-IVA oral cavity squamous cell carcinoma without prior systemic or radiation treatment.

The sequence derives from a person between 40 and 80 years old with oral cavity squamous cell carcinoma. The chain recombines TRBV2 with TRBJ1-1; TRBD1 aligns across 9 bases. Sequenced here: tumor tissue, sampled after nivolumab (anti-PD-1) treatment. The DNA of the CDR3 is TGTGCCACCCGGCCGGACAGGGGCGGTTTCCGAGCTTTCTTT. Its translation is CATRPDRGGFRAFF.